This TCR beta chain was retrieved from a study of T cell responses to AZD1222 COVID-19 vaccine. V lost 2 bases and J lost 5, with 23 bases in between. The CDR3 runs 17 residues. Germline CDR1 SGHDT, CDR2 YYEEEE. Libraries were prepared by immunoSEQ multiplex PCR; TCRdb keeps only in-frame clonotypes and omits some of them. Among 95,000 or so clones listed, roughly nine tenths were seen once. This clone appeared a single time. The starting material was peripheral blood, obtained on day 0 of AZD1222 vaccination. This receptor was taken from an adult in good health. The V and J genes are TRBV5-6 and TRBJ2-7; D perhaps matches TRBD2 (7 bases). CDR3 region: CASSLYGAAGAVDEQYF. CDR3 nucleotide sequence: TGTGCCAGCAGCTTATATGGGGCCGCGGGGGCGGTTGACGAGCAGTACTTC.